The next 9 T cell receptor beta chains were all read from a single sample in a study of T cells in Graves' hyperthyroidism and ophthalmopathy (dated by TCRdb to between 2017 and 2020). Receptor libraries were prepared by multiplex PCR. Instrument used: Illumina HiSeq 2000. The TCR beta CDR3 regions were amplified from RNA transcripts. For the first round of RT-PCR on the TCR CDR3, the HTBI primer set was used together with the Qiagen OneStep RT-PCR kit. The public reads were reprocessed in TCRdb via fastp at Q25 and MiXCR, keeping in-frame beta chains. Entries that share a CDR3 protein sequence are merged under the most common genes and DNA. The sample contains roughly 180,000 distinct CDR3 sequences, around 8.9% of them found a single time. Roughly 23% of the sample belongs to the ten largest clones. Input material: blood. These receptors all stem from a woman younger than 30 with Graves' hyperthyroidism that later progressed to Graves' ophthalmopathy.

Ten or more counts support this clonotype. This CDR3 is CASSPRMGVGGELFF. The CDR3 nucleotides are TGTGCCAGCAGCCCAAGAATGGGGGTCGGCGGGGAGCTGTTTTTT. The chain links TRBV6-1 to TRBJ2-2; D possibly matches TRBD1 or TRBD2 (5 bases each). CDR1 and CDR2 from the germline V gene are MNHNS and SASEGT. The CDR3 length is 15 residues. V was pared by 6 bases and J by 7 bases, with 18 bases between.

This clonotype has more than one count but fewer than ten. The genes are TRBV27 and TRBJ2-7; 13 positions agree with TRBD2. Germline CDR1 MNHEY, CDR2 SMNVEV (reference sequence). V shed 5 bases, J shed 2 bases, and the junction held 3 bases outside the gene matches. The CDR3 totals 15 residues. The CDR3 DNA follows: TGTGCCAGCAGTCAACTAGCGGGGGGGCCCTACGAGCAGTACTTC. Encoded protein: CASSQLAGGPYEQYF.

This clonotype was seen many times. The chain has TRBV20-1 and TRBJ2-7; TRBD1 aligns across 12 bases. Per germline, CDR1 DFQATT and CDR2 SNEGSKA (reference sequence). This CDR3 spans 15 amino acids. The V segment lost 3 bases and the J segment 6 bases; nucleotides outside the gene matches: 9. The DNA of the CDR3 is TGCAGTGCTAGTGTGGGACAGGGGGCAGGGGGCGAGCAGTACTTC. This translates into CSASVGQGAGGEQYF.

This clonotype has at least ten counts. The gene calls are TRBV20-1 and TRBJ1-3; D gene uncertain. V was clipped by 4 bases and J by 3 bases, with 16 bases between them. CDR1 is DFQATT and CDR2 is SNEGSKA in the germline V gene (reference sequence). This CDR3 contains 15 residues. The CDR3, as DNA: TGCAGTGCTACCGGACCCGGGTTCGGTGGAAACACCATATATTTT. Translating gives CSATGPGFGGNTIYF.

This clonotype was seen ten or more times. This sequence joins TRBV7-2 and TRBJ2-2; D might be TRBD1 (5 bases). V was trimmed by 2 bases and J by 3 bases, leaving 10 bases between them. Germline V CDR1 and CDR2: SGHTA, FQGNSA. This CDR3 contains 15 residues. The CDR3 nucleotides are TGTGCCAGCAGCTTACAGGGATGGTACACCGGGGAGCTGTTTTTT. The encoded protein is CASSLQGWYTGELFF.

This clonotype was detected only once. The chain joins TRBV2 to TRBJ2-7; D is possibly TRBD1 (5 bases). The CDR3 has 15 residues. Germline V gene sequence: CDR1 SNHLY, CDR2 FYNNEI. V lost 3 bases and J 6 bases, leaving 18 bases between the germline ends. The CDR3 loop reads CASSDSLPGNAEQYF. For the CDR3, the DNA is TGTGCCAGCAGTGATTCCCTGCCAGGGAATGCCGAGCAGTACTTC.

This clonotype was recorded at least ten times. This chain uses TRBV27 with TRBJ2-1; 8 bases line up with TRBD2. The CDR3 consists of 17 residues. CDR1 and CDR2 from the germline V gene are MNHEY and SMNVEV (reference sequence). The junction had 7 bases not matched to a gene; V was cut back by 3 bases and J by 0 bases. The CDR3 DNA is TGTGCCAGCAGTTTCCAGGTTAGCGGGGCCTCCTACAATGAGCAGTTCTTC. It is translated as CASSFQVSGASYNEQFF.

This rearrangement joins TRBV5-6 to TRBJ2-1; D is unclear. The V and J ends lost 4 bases and 8 bases respectively, with 13 bases between them. Germline-derived CDR1 and CDR2 are SGHDT and YYEEEE. The CDR3 spans 13 residues. As DNA, the CDR3 is TGTGCCAGCAGCGAACAGTCCCTCGATGAGCAGTTCTTC. Translating gives CASSEQSLDEQFF.

Comment on this clonotype: A read error may be the cause here, since a much bigger clone is one base away. This chain joins TRBV5-6 and TRBJ2-7, with 8 bases fitting TRBD2. CDR1 and CDR2 (germline): SGHDT, YYEEEE. This CDR3 has 14 amino acids. This CDR3 reads CAGSLVSGTYEQYF. The CDR3 DNA is TGTGCCGGCAGCTTGGTTAGCGGGACCTACGAGCAGTACTTC.